This T cell receptor beta chain came from a study of cytomegalovirus exposure and HLA in healthy donors. A word on this clone: Its specificity is not known.

With 5 bases removed from V and 4 bases from J, the gap between germline ends came to 14 bases. The CDR3 covers 14 residues. Germline CDR1 and CDR2: SEHNR and FQNEAQ (reference sequence). Points from the study as a whole: For TCR beta chains, V- and J-gene trimming was later linked to a missense DCLRE1C variant.

The PCR contained 60 Vbeta and 13 Jbeta primers. TCRdb keeps only in-frame clones here, not all; method: immunoSEQ multiplex PCR. This sample has about 43,000 clones, with about 80% found just once. This sequence originates from a man younger than 40 in good health and CMV-seronegative. This chain uses TRBV7-9 with TRBJ1-2; D is possibly TRBD1 (6 bases). Sample: PBMCs. CDR3 sequence (DNA): TGTGCCAGCAGCAAGTTACAGGGTACCTATGGCTACACCTTC. It codes for CASSKLQGTYGYTF.